A selection of T cell receptor beta chains follows, all from one sample in a study of technical replicates of blood from a few donors. The method was immunoSEQ multiplex PCR; TCRdb's version includes in-frame clones alone and lacks a portion of them. The data contain fewer than 15,000 clones, 94% of them seen just once; the ten biggest clones take up 7.2%. Sequencing input: PBMCs. The receptors originated from a human donor in good health. Both conserved end residues are trimmed from each CDR3. The D gene is left open where the match is weak. Size tells how often a clone was seen (once, few, many) or the class of an expanded clone, and some rows leave it out.

j_call clone_size v_call d_call cdr3_aa
TRBJ1-4 - TRBV27 TRBD1 ASSLSDRGREKLF
TRBJ2-2 - TRBV5-1 TRBD2 ASGEPGLAGGAGELF
TRBJ2-2 - TRBV18 TRBD2 ASSPGTSGNTGELF
TRBJ2-1 - TRBV5-1 - ASSLGSFSSYNEQF
TRBJ1-2 - TRBV9 - ASTLGGSGEYYGYT
TRBJ1-1 - TRBV4-1 - ASSQPHGGAAGNTEAF
TRBJ1-2 - TRBV25-1 - ASSEGARYT
TRBJ2-2 - TRBV5-1 TRBD1 ASSFPGGTGELF
TRBJ1-2 - TRBV5-1 TRBD1 ASSLRSTGQGVYGYT
TRBJ2-5 - TRBV14 TRBD1 ASSQDLWGTGPETQY
TRBJ2-7 - TRBV28 TRBD2 ASDRTSGRSEQY
TRBJ2-1 - TRBV5-1 - ASSLTDSSYNEQF
TRBJ2-7 - TRBV25-1 TRBD1 ASSDSQGGYEQY
TRBJ2-7 - TRBV30 - AWSQGYEQY
TRBJ2-6 - TRBV4-2 - ASSQDFISGEAGANVLT
TRBJ2-2 few TRBV2 - ASSAFRGQGAGLAGANTGELF
TRBJ2-5 - TRBV21-1 - ASSNLCGQGQETQY
TRBJ2-1 - TRBV11-2 - ASSSQGHEQF
TRBJ2-5 - TRBV6-4 TRBD2 ASSAVAGEGRETQY
TRBJ2-1 - TRBV5-1 - ASSLEQGNEQF
TRBJ1-2 - TRBV4-2 - ASSQVAGVGYT
TRBJ2-2 once TRBV10-3 - AISESLRSNTGELF
TRBJ2-1 - TRBV7-6 - ASSLVGGSGNEQF